This T cell receptor (beta chain) was sequenced in a study of CD8+ T cells in alopecia areata. Across the study: Those treated were given oral tofacitinib at 5 to 10 mg twice daily.

Extracted from the samples, RNA was reverse transcribed into cDNA to serve as the sequencing template. Sequencing used immunoSEQ multiplex PCR; TCRdb keeps in-frame clones, though not all of them. The table shows roughly 200,000 clones, with around half occurring only once. After removal of 7 bases from V and 2 bases from J, the junction contained 9 bases not matched to a gene. In germline, CDR1 is GTSNPN, CDR2 SVGIG (reference sequence). This CDR3 has 14 residues. Treatment reported: oral pan-JAK inhibitor, 5-10 mg twice daily. Peripheral blood samples and lesional scalp punch biopsies were obtained from alopecia areata patients.

Material: CD8+ T cells sorted from blood, obtained at week 24, from a patient treated with tofacitinib. The chain uses TRBV30 and TRBJ2-5; 8 nucleotides align to TRBD1. The receptor was isolated from a human donor with alopecia areata. The CDR3 sequence: CASTGAAVQETQYF. DNA of the CDR3: TGTGCCTCGACAGGGGCGGCAGTTCAAGAGACCCAGTACTTC. The full variable domain, with the rest looked up from reference TRBV30 and TRBJ2-5, is SQTIHQWPATLVQPVGSPLSLECTVEGTSNPNLYWYRQAAGRGLQLLFYSVGIGQISSEVPQNLSASRPQDRQFILSSKKLLLSDSGFYLCASTGAAVQETQYFGPGTRLLVL.